The T cell receptor beta chain described here comes from a study of blood T cell repertoires in COVID-19. Study-wide context: Sources were T cells, B-cell-depleted T cells, or PBMCs; the material itself was cDNA or gDNA.

With 5 bases removed from V and 5 bases from J, the gap between germline ends came to 18 bases. CDR3 length equals 15 residues. Germline assignment: CDR1 SGHTA and CDR2 FQGNSA. The method was immunoSEQ multiplex PCR; TCRdb's version includes in-frame clones alone and lacks a portion of them. The sample carries under 200,000 clones, approximately 91% recorded once. The V gene is TRBV7-2, the J gene TRBJ1-2; D unclear. Sequencing input: peripheral blood. This receptor was taken from a man aged 18 to 30 with active or convalescent COVID-19. CDR3 sequence reads: CASSAAGRPKYGYTF. The DNA of the CDR3 is TGTGCCAGCAGCGCAGCCGGGAGACCCAAGTATGGCTACACCTTC. The variable domain in full, completed from reference TRBV7-2 and TRBJ1-2, reads GAGVSQSPSNKVTEKGKDVELRCDPISGHTALYWYRQSLGQGLEFLIYFQGNSAPDKSGLPSDRFSAERTGGSVSTLTIQRTQQEDSAVYLCASSAAGRPKYGYTFGSGTRLTVV.